The rows below give T cell receptor beta chains drawn from one sample of a study of T cell changes during pregnancy in multiple sclerosis. Sequenced by immunoSEQ multiplex PCR; TCRdb stores in-frame clones only, minus some. The sample consists of some 64,000 clones, about 92% of them appearing once. Sample: peripheral blood, taken in the second trimester of pregnancy. These TCRs come from a female donor in good health, enrolled as a control in a pregnancy study. Each CDR3 is given with its conserved first and last residue. D genes are given only for firm matches. Clone size is shown for a subset of rows, as once, few, many or a class of expanded clone.

abundance: .
d_gene: TRBD1
v_gene: TRBV6-6
j_gene: TRBJ2-7
CDR3nt: TGTGCCAGCAGTTATCGCCGGGACAGGGGCTACGAGCAGTACTTC
CDR3aa: CASSYRRDRGYEQYF

abundance: .
d_gene: TRBD2
v_gene: TRBV29-1
j_gene: TRBJ2-1
CDR3nt: TGCAGCGTTAACGGGAGGAATTACAATGAGCAGTTCTTC
CDR3aa: CSVNGRNYNEQFF

abundance: .
d_gene: .
v_gene: TRBV6-4
j_gene: TRBJ1-5
CDR3nt: TGTGCCACCCCTCAGGGCTTACGTAGCAATCAGCCCCAGCATTTT
CDR3aa: CATPQGLRSNQPQHF

abundance: .
d_gene: TRBD2
v_gene: TRBV6-4
j_gene: TRBJ2-3
CDR3nt: TGTGCCAGCAGTTACATTCGGGGGGGCACAGATACGCAGTATTTT
CDR3aa: CASSYIRGGTDTQYF

abundance: .
d_gene: TRBD2
v_gene: TRBV29-1
j_gene: TRBJ2-1
CDR3nt: TGCAGCGTTGGGGGGGGGACTAGCGACTACAATGAGCAGTTCTTC
CDR3aa: CSVGGGTSDYNEQFF

abundance: few
d_gene: .
v_gene: TRBV27
j_gene: TRBJ1-2
CDR3nt: TGTGCCAGCAGTTTATTCAGGGAACGGGGCTACACCTTC
CDR3aa: CASSLFRERGYTF

abundance: .
d_gene: TRBD1
v_gene: TRBV5-5
j_gene: TRBJ1-2
CDR3nt: TGTGCCAGCAGCGCATACCTATGGGACAGCGTGAGCTATGGCTACACCTTC
CDR3aa: CASSAYLWDSVSYGYTF

abundance: once
d_gene: TRBD1
v_gene: TRBV19
j_gene: TRBJ1-1
CDR3nt: TGTGCCAGTAGTATAGGGACAGGGTGGAACACTGAAGCTTTCTTT
CDR3aa: CASSIGTGWNTEAFF

abundance: .
d_gene: TRBD1
v_gene: TRBV2
j_gene: TRBJ1-5
CDR3nt: TGTGCCAGCAGTGTTACGGACAGGGTTGGCAATCAGCCCCAGCATTTT
CDR3aa: CASSVTDRVGNQPQHF

abundance: .
d_gene: TRBD2
v_gene: TRBV30
j_gene: TRBJ2-3
CDR3nt: TGTGCCTGGAGTACGAGCGGGGGGGGAAGCACAGATACGCAGTATTTT
CDR3aa: CAWSTSGGGSTDTQYF

abundance: .
d_gene: .
v_gene: TRBV5-1
j_gene: TRBJ2-2
CDR3nt: TGCGCCAGCAGCATGCTTCAGGGTGTGGGCACCGGGGAGCTGTTTTTT
CDR3aa: CASSMLQGVGTGELFF